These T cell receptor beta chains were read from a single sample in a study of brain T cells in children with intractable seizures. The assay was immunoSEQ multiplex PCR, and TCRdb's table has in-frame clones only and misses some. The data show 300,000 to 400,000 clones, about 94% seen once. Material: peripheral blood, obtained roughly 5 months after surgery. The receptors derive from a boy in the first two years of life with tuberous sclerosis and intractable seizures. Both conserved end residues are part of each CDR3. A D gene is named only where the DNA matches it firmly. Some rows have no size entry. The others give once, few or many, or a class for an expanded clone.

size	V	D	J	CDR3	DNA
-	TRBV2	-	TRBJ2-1	CASKDSYNEQFF	TGTGCCAGCAAGGACAGCTACAATGAGCAGTTCTTC
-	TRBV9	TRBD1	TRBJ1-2	CASSVASGTGGWGYTF	TGTGCCAGCAGCGTAGCGTCCGGGACAGGGGGCTGGGGCTACACCTTC
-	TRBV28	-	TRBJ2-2	CASGGPNTGELFF	TGTGCCAGCGGGGGCCCGAACACCGGGGAGCTGTTTTTT
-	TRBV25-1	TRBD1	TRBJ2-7	CASSRTPQGAYEQYF	TGTGCCAGCAGTAGAACGCCACAGGGGGCCTACGAGCAGTACTTC
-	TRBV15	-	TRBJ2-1	CATSREVWGDEQFF	TGTGCCACCAGCAGAGAAGTATGGGGAGATGAGCAGTTCTTC
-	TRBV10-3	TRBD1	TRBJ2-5	CAISPDRGRKETQYF	TGTGCCATCAGCCCCGACAGGGGGCGCAAAGAGACCCAGTACTTC
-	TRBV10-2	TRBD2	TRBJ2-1	CASNGGNSNEQFF	TGCGCCAGCAACGGGGGGAACAGTAATGAGCAGTTCTTC
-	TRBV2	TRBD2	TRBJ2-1	CASSDGTTYNEQFF	TGTGCCAGCAGTGACGGGACTACCTACAATGAGCAGTTCTTC
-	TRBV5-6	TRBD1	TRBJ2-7	CASSSQTGQNSYEQYF	TGTGCCAGCAGCTCGCAAACGGGACAGAACTCCTACGAGCAGTACTTC
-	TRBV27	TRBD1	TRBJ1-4	CASSYRGWGSEKLFF	TGTGCCAGCAGTTACAGGGGATGGGGCAGTGAAAAACTGTTTTTT
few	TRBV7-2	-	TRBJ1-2	CASSKTKWRAKANYGYTF	TGTGCCAGCAGCAAGACCAAGTGGAGGGCTAAAGCTAACTATGGCTACACCTTC
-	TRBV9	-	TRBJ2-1	CASSVGQAYNEQFF	TGTGCCAGCAGCGTAGGACAGGCCTACAATGAGCAGTTCTTC
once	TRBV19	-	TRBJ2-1	CASSIRSYNEQFF	TGTGCCAGTAGTATAAGGAGTTACAATGAGCAGTTCTTC
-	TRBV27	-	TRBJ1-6	CASGSIFNSPLHF	TGTGCCAGCGGTTCGATATTTAATTCACCCCTCCACTTT
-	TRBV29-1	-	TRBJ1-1	CSVFSDSTEAFF	TGCAGCGTTTTTTCAGATAGCACTGAAGCTTTCTTT
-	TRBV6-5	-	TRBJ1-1	CASAESMNTEAFF	TGTGCCTCGGCCGAATCTATGAACACTGAAGCTTTCTTT
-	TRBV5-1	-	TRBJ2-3	CASSSRRDLSTDTQYF	TGCGCCAGCAGCTCCCGACGAGACCTTAGCACAGATACGCAGTATTTT
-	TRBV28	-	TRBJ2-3	CASSRLRDLYTDTQYF	TGTGCCAGCAGCAGACTACGGGACCTCTACACAGATACGCAGTATTTT
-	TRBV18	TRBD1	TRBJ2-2	CASSPRTGTNTGELFF	TGTGCCAGCTCACCCCGGACAGGGACGAACACCGGGGAGCTGTTTTTT
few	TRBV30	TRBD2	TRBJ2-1	CAWRRGGREQFF	TGTGCCTGGAGGCGGGGGGGCCGGGAGCAGTTCTTC
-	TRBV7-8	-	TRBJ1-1	CASSLVEQANTEAFF	TGTGCCAGCAGCTTAGTAGAGCAGGCGAACACTGAAGCTTTCTTT
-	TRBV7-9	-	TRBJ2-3	CASSLVGLGHDTQYF	TGTGCCAGCAGCTTAGTAGGGCTGGGTCACGATACGCAGTATTTT
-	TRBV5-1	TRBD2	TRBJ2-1	CASSLDFAGGYNEQFF	TGCGCCAGCAGCTTGGACTTCGCGGGGGGCTACAATGAGCAGTTCTTC
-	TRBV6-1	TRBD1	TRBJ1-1	CASSELGRQGGAFF	TGTGCCAGCAGTGAATTAGGGAGACAGGGGGGAGCTTTCTTT
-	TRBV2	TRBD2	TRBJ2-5	CASSEGTSGETQYF	TGTGCCAGCAGTGAAGGGACTAGCGGGGAGACCCAGTACTTC
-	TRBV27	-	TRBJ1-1	CASSLSVRFAEAFF	TGTGCCAGCAGTTTATCAGTCCGGTTCGCTGAAGCTTTCTTT
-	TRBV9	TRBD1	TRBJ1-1	CASSVSIYPDRDNTEAFF	TGTGCCAGCAGCGTATCAATATACCCGGACAGGGATAACACTGAAGCTTTCTTT
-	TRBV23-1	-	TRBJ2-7	CASHEEEKTYEQYF	TGCGCCAGCCACGAGGAGGAGAAGACCTACGAGCAGTACTTC
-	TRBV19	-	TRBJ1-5	CASSIHSLGNQPQHF	TGTGCCAGTAGTATCCACAGTCTTGGCAATCAGCCCCAGCATTTT
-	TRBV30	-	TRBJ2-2	CAWTTWSGIANTGELFF	TGTGCCTGGACCACCTGGTCGGGCATCGCGAACACCGGGGAGCTGTTTTTT
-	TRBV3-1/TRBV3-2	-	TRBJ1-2	CASSRGQISPGYTF	TGTGCCAGCAGCAGAGGACAGATAAGCCCGGGCTACACCTTC
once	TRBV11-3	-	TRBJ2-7	CASSLGGNAYEQYF	TGTGCCAGCAGCTTAGGGGGGAATGCCTACGAGCAGTACTTC
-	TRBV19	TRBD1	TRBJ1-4	CASSIGLLEDRTNEKLFF	TGTGCCAGTAGTATAGGGTTGTTGGAGGACAGGACTAATGAAAAACTGTTTTTT
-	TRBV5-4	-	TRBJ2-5	CASSLVGDQEETQYF	TGTGCCAGCAGCTTGGTCGGGGACCAGGAAGAGACCCAGTACTTC
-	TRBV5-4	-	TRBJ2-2	CASSRPAGNGELFF	TGTGCCAGCAGCCGCCCTGCGGGGAACGGGGAGCTGTTTTTT
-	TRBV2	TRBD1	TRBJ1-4	CASLPLGTGGMFF	TGTGCCAGCCTTCCCCTAGGGACAGGGGGCATGTTTTTT
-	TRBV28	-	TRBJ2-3	CASSFRDTQYF	TGTGCCAGCAGTTTTCGAGATACGCAGTATTTT
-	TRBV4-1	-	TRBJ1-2	CASSYQWLANYGYTF	TGCGCCAGCAGCTACCAGTGGCTAGCTAACTATGGCTACACCTTC
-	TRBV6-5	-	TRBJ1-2	CASSYSDGVYGYTF	TGTGCCAGCAGTTACTCGGACGGCGTCTATGGCTACACCTTC
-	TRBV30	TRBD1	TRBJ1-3	CAWSVRGTGSSGNTIYF	TGTGCCTGGAGTGTACGAGGGACAGGGAGCTCTGGAAACACCATATATTTT
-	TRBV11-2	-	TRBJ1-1	CASSLKGSTYLDTEAFF	TGTGCCAGCAGCTTGAAAGGGTCTACCTACCTTGACACTGAAGCTTTCTTT
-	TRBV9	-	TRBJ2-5	CASSVALTGQTQYF	TGTGCCAGCAGCGTAGCATTAACGGGTCAGACCCAGTACTTC